This TCR beta chain was documented in a study of T cell responses to AZD1222 COVID-19 vaccine (dated by TCRdb to the early 2020s). For the wider study: AZD1222 recipients whose second dose came at about 4 weeks and those whose second dose came at about 12 weeks were combined into one group, since spike-specific TCR depth and breadth did not differ between the two schedules. Trial participants were enrolled by age into subgroups of 18-55, 56-69 and 70-plus years, and roughly 160, 29 and 62 TCR-sequenced participants, respectively, were included in these subgroups. A total of over 230 trial participants underwent TCR sequencing, of whom roughly 210 had received two doses of AZD1222 and about 25 had received two doses of the MenACWY control vaccine.

Broader findings and caveats from the paper: The vaccine-associated CD4 TCRs covered the entire spike protein, and the dominant responses fell in regions 160-218 and 743-854. In the small 56-69-year group, the increase in depth fell short of significance, most likely because of low power. Reportedly, almost half of the unique spike-specific TCRs recognized epitopes lying outside the regions that are mutated in the B.1.351 and B.1.1.7 variants. Because no day 14 peak-response samples were available, the repertoires could be characterized only after the peak T cell response. Conclusions about previously exposed vaccinees were limited because only a handful of AZD1222 recipients were SARS-CoV-2 seropositive at baseline. After two AZD1222 doses, spike-specific TCR breadth and depth were significantly higher than at day 0 and than in MenACWY recipients. Participants were mostly white British and included more females than males, and it was suggested by the authors that clonal diversity may have been underestimated.

Regarding this clone: No cognate antigen has been identified for it. The record has no base qualities; no much larger clone is one base away.

Interpreted using the paper, the time point label stands for: baseline before first vaccination. The vaccinee samples were drawn from two UK trials, COV001 and COV002, one of which was a single-blind randomized controlled phase 2/3 trial testing AZD1222 (ChAdOx1 nCoV-19) in healthy adults. Trial participant PBMC samples were collected at day 0 and day 28 after the second dose for TCRbeta chain sequencing. The CDR3 regions of human TCRbeta chains were subjected to immunosequencing. On the study's bioinformatics: TCRs in the repertoires were matched against a reference library of SARS-CoV-2-specific TCRs that had been generated with the MIRA antigen-specificity platform. Breadth was defined as the fraction of unique TCRs that were SARS-CoV-2-associated. Depth was defined as the fraction of total T cells that were SARS-CoV-2-associated. Using the MIRA data, every spike-specific TCR was mapped to the spike region that the TCR reacted to and assigned to either a CD4 or a CD8 class. Log10-transformed breadth and depth values were compared by one-way ANOVA with Sidak's multiple comparisons tests. As stored in TCRdb, this immuneACCESS dataset retains in-frame rearrangements with V and J assigned. A fraction of the clones does not appear; measured against another copy, unresolved V genes explain less than half of the discrepancy, and the remainder lacks a known reason. V and J calls and clone size are copied from that table; D and trimming were computed from the DNA. This sample has more than 150,000 clones in its table, and approximately 92% of those were observed once. The ten largest make up less than 11% of the sample.

From a lookup of the germline V gene, CDR1 and CDR2 are MNHNS and SASEGT. The CDR3 starts with the cysteine, ends with the phenylalanine, and has 14 residues. Only the CDR3 DNA is retained, 42 bases long and in frame from the first base. Trimming removed 2 bases from V and 0 bases from J, leaving 5 bases between the germline ends. The sequenced sample was peripheral blood, obtained on day 0 of AZD1222 vaccination. This TCR was sampled from an adult in good health. The chain is made from TRBV6-1 and TRBJ1-5; TRBD1 is a weak D gene call, 5 bases matching. The CDR3 protein is CASSEQGSNQPQHF. The bases read TGTGCCAGCAGTGAACAGGGTAGCAATCAGCCCCAGCATTTT.